This T cell receptor (beta chain) was observed in a study of cytotoxic CD8 clonotypes in ibrutinib-treated CLL. The overall study: Patients gave response samples after a median around 11 months of treatment, range 6 to 36.

The repertoire was sequenced with immunoSEQ multiplex PCR; TCRdb's copy has only in-frame clones and lacks some. The data contain around 310,000 clones, roughly 80% of them singletons. Frozen-stored PBMCs produced 1.5 to 2.5 micrograms of genomic DNA for TCR beta libraries. Trimming pared 3 bases from V and 6 bases from J, leaving 9 bases between. The CDR3 length is 13 residues. Germline V gives CDR1 LNHNV, CDR2 YYDKDF (reference sequence). This TCR was sampled from a human donor with chronic lymphocytic leukemia. Sequenced material: PBMCs, taken before ibrutinib treatment. The chain combines TRBV15 with TRBJ1-5; tentative D call: TRBD1 (6 bases). CDR3 in amino acids: CATSRGASQPQHF. CDR3 DNA sequence: TGTGCCACCAGCAGGGGGGCTAGTCAGCCCCAGCATTTT.